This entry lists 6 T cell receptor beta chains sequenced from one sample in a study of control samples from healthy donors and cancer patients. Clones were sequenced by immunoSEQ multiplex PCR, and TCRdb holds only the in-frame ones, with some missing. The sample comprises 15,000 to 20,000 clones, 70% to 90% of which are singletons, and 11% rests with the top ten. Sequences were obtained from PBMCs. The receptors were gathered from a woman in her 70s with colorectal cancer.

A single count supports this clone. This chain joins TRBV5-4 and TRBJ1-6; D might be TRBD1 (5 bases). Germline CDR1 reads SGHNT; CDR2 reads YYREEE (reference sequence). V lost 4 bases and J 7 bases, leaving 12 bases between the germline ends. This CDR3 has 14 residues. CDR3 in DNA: TGTGCCAGCAGCCCCGGGTGGGGGAATTCACCCCTCCACTTT. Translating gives CASSPGWGNSPLHF.

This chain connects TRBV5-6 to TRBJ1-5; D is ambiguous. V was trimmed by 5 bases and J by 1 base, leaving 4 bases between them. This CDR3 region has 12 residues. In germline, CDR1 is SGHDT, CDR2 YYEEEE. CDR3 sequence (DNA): TGTGCCAGCAGTCACAGCAATCAGCCCCAGCATTTT. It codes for CASSHSNQPQHF.

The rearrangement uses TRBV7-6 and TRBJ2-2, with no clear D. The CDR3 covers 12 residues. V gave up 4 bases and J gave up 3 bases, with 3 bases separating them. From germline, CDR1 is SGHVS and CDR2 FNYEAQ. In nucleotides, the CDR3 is TGTGCCAGCAGCTCCGACACCGGGGAGCTGTTTTTT. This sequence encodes CASSSDTGELFF.

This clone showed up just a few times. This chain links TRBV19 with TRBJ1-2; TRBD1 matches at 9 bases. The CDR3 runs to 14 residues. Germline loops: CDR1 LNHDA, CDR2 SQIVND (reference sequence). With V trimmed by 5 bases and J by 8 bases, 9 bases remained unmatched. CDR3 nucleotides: TGTGCCAGTAGTCCAGGACAGGGGCTTTGGGGCTACACCTTC. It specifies CASSPGQGLWGYTF.

The CDR3 region has the DNA TGTGCCAGCAGTTACTCGAAGCAGGGGGGGGAGACCGGGGAGCTGTTTTTT. Its translation: CASSYSKQGGETGELFF. The rearrangement uses TRBV6-2 or TRBV6-3 and TRBJ2-2; D is tentatively TRBD1 or TRBD2 (7 bases each). V was clipped by 0 bases and J by 5 bases, with 16 bases between them. The CDR3 sequence is 17 residues long. Germline V gene sequence: CDR1 MNHEY, CDR2 SVGEGT.

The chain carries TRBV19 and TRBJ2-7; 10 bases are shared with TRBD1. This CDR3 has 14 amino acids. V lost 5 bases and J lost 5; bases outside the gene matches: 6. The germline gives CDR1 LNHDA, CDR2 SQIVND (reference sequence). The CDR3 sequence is CASSPGQGRNEQYF. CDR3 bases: TGTGCCAGTAGTCCGGGACAGGGGCGGAACGAGCAGTACTTC.